This T cell receptor beta chain was obtained from a study of blood T cell repertoires in COVID-19. The V and J ends lost 0 bases and 14 bases respectively, with 14 bases between them. The length of the CDR3 is 14 residues. In germline, CDR1 is SEHNR, CDR2 FQNEAQ (reference sequence). TCRdb keeps only in-frame clones here, not all; method: immunoSEQ multiplex PCR. Of tens of thousands of clones in the sample, over 75% were seen once. This clonotype originated in a man aged 55-75 years with acute or convalescent COVID-19. Sequencing input: peripheral blood. The J gene is TRBJ1-6, the V gene TRBV7-9; perhaps TRBD1 as D (5 bases). CDR3 region: CASSLALDTVTLHF. CDR3 bases: TGTGCCAGCAGCTTAGCGCTGGACACTGTCACCCTCCACTTT. The variable domain in full, with the rest retrieved from reference TRBV7-9 and TRBJ1-6, is DTGVSQNPRHKITKRGQNVTFRCDPISEHNRLYWYRQTLGQGPEFLTYFQNEAQLEKSRLLSDRFSAERPKGSFSTLEIQRTEQGDSAMYLCASSLALDTVTLHFGNGTRLTVT.